This T cell receptor (beta chain) is from a study of shared clonotypes between healthy human individuals. Study-level points and caveats: Non-shared clonotypes were found to have lower generation probabilities than the clonotypes that were shared by all four of the sorted-subset donors.

To note about this clone: Its matching antigen is unknown. Other DNA variants within this sample encode the same CDR3.

Across several immunoSEQ plates, the genomic DNA of each subset was split evenly. Profiled with immunoSEQ multiplex PCR; TCRdb holds only in-frame clones, not every one. The sample shows approximately 940,000 clones, over 60% of them seen only once. Trimming cost V 3 bases and J 1 base, with 9 bases left between them. This CDR3 has 14 amino acids. Germline CDR1 reads LNHDA; CDR2 reads SQIVND (reference sequence). This TCR was sampled from a man aged 18 to 30 in good health. V gene TRBV19 combines with J gene TRBJ1-1; a possible D gene is TRBD1 (6 bases). The specimen sequenced was memory CD4+ T cells sorted from blood. Subset here: CD45RA-negative fraction. The CDR3 nucleotides read TGTGCCAGTAGTATTCAGGGGAGGAACACTGAAGCTTTCTTT. Protein product: CASSIQGRNTEAFF.